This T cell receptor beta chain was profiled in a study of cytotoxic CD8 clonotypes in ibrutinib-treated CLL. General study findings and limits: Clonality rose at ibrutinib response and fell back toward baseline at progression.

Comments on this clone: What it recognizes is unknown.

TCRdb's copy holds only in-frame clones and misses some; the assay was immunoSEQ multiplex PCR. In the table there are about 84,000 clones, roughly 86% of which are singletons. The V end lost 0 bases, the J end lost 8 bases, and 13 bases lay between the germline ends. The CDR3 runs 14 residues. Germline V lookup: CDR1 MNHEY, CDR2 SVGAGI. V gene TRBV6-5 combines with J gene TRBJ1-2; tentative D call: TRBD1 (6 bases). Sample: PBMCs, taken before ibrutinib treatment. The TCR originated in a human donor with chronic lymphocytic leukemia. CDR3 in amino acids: CASSYSGGTTGYTF. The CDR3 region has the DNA TGTGCCAGCAGTTACTCGGGTGGGACAACGGGCTACACCTTC.